This record covers a single T cell receptor (beta chain). What it binds is not known. The data were obtained in a study of shared clonotypes between healthy human individuals. For the study at large: Each donor had three CD4 naive, three CD4 memory, two CD8 naive and one CD8 memory plate. Overall study results and limits: Collection of samples was limited to blood; tissue repertoires likely differ.

Deep was the level used in running the assay. The method was immunoSEQ multiplex PCR; TCRdb's version includes in-frame clones alone and lacks a portion of them. The table lists more than 2,000,000 clones, more than 80% of them singletons. The germline gives CDR1 SGHRS, CDR2 YFSETQ. V was cut by 6 bases and J by 5 bases, with 17 bases left in between. The CDR3 has 14 amino acids. Sequenced sample: naive CD4+ T cells sorted from blood. As to subset: CD45RA+ positively selected. This sequence was found in a man aged 18-30 years in good health. The chain has TRBV5-1 and TRBJ1-1; D may be TRBD1 (6 bases). The CDR3 coding sequence is TGCGCCAGCACCCTAGGGGGAAGTGGAACTGAAGCTTTCTTT. It yields the protein CASTLGGSGTEAFF.